This TCR beta chain was recorded in a study of a mutant IDH1 vaccine in newly diagnosed glioma. About the research overall: Across weeks 1, 3, 5, 7, 11, 15, 19 and 23, patients received a vaccination each time, eight in all.

The protocol was immunoSEQ multiplex PCR, while the TCRdb copy is restricted to in-frame clones and leaves out a portion. The table lists some 59,000 clones, 75% to 90% of them singletons. This clone has a handful of counts. Its antigen is currently unknown. The time point was: week 11, during vaccination. Vaccination comprised doses that each held 300 ug of mutant IDH1 20-mer peptide, plus topical imiquimod. From germline, CDR1 is SNHLY and CDR2 FYNNEI. The length of the CDR3 is 16 residues. Trimming cost V 2 bases and J 3 bases; bases outside gene matches: 10. The rearrangement uses TRBV2 and TRBJ2-7; 7 positions match TRBD2. The sequences come from PBMCs, collected from a glioma patient whose treatment included an IDH1 peptide vaccine. The TCR sequence derives from a middle-aged man with glioma. The CDR3 sequence is CASSESGAAGGYEQYF. The CDR3 DNA reads TGTGCCAGCAGTGAAAGCGGGGCAGCTGGGGGCTACGAGCAGTACTTC. Combining the CDR3 with reference TRBV2 and TRBJ2-7 gives the whole variable domain EPEVTQTPSHQVTQMGQEVILRCVPISNHLYFYWYRQILGQKVEFLVSFYNNEISEKSEIFDDQFSVERPDGSNFTLKIRSTKLEDSAMYFCASSESGAAGGYEQYFGPGTRLTVT.